A selection of T cell receptor beta chains follows, all from one sample in a study of cytotoxic CD8 clonotypes in ibrutinib-treated CLL. Only in-frame clones appear in the TCRdb table, and some are missing; sequencing was by immunoSEQ multiplex PCR. The table includes approximately 100,000 clones, around four fifths detected once. The sample was PBMCs, taken after 12 months of ibrutinib treatment. The receptors come from a human donor with chronic lymphocytic leukemia. Each CDR3 is given with its conserved first and last residue. The D gene is left open where the match is weak. For some rows the clone size is stated as once, few or many, or as a class when expanded; others skip it.

d_gene,v_gene,j_gene,abundance,CDR3aa,CDR3nt
NA,TRBV7-8,TRBJ1-4,many,CASSLTATNEKLFF,TGTGCCAGCAGCTTAACGGCAACTAATGAAAAACTGTTTTTT
NA,TRBV7-9,TRBJ2-3,NA,CASSLVPPAGEDTQYF,TGTGCCAGCAGCTTAGTCCCCCCCGCCGGAGAAGATACGCAGTATTTT
TRBD1,TRBV2,TRBJ1-2,NA,CASSERQGGNYGYTF,TGTGCCAGCAGTGAGCGACAGGGGGGGAACTATGGCTACACCTTC
TRBD1,TRBV19,TRBJ1-5,NA,CASSSGQGALWNQPQHF,TGTGCCAGTAGTTCAGGACAGGGGGCTTTATGGAATCAGCCCCAGCATTTT
TRBD1,TRBV5-1,TRBJ1-2,NA,CASSLSTRDSQSF,TGCGCCAGCAGCTTAAGTACCAGGGACAGCCAGTCCTTC
TRBD1,TRBV5-1,TRBJ2-3,NA,CASSLGDSTITDTQYF,TGCGCCAGCAGCTTGGGGGACAGTACCATCACAGATACGCAGTATTTT
TRBD2,TRBV7-7,TRBJ2-5,NA,CASSLGLAGAQETQYF,TGTGCTAGCAGCTTGGGACTAGCGGGGGCCCAAGAGACCCAGTACTTC
NA,TRBV6-6,TRBJ2-7,NA,CASKGRSYEQYF,TGTGCCAGCAAGGGACGGTCCTACGAGCAGTACTTC
NA,TRBV5-1,TRBJ1-2,few,CASSLGVTNYGYTF,TGCGCCAGCAGCTTGGGGGTGACAAACTATGGCTACACCTTC
NA,TRBV10-1,TRBJ2-2,NA,CASSDGSMAGELFF,TGCGCCAGCAGTGACGGGAGCATGGCCGGGGAGCTGTTTTTT
NA,TRBV11-3,TRBJ2-5,NA,CASSNSRETQYF,TGTGCCAGCAGCAACTCTCGTGAGACCCAGTACTTC
TRBD1,TRBV5-1,TRBJ2-7,NA,CASRPGTGVYEQYF,TGCGCCAGCAGACCCGGGACAGGGGTCTACGAGCAGTACTTC
NA,TRBV29-1,TRBJ1-1,NA,CSVEDPAKNTEAFF,TGCAGCGTTGAAGATCCAGCGAAGAACACTGAAGCTTTCTTT
NA,TRBV7-3,TRBJ2-2,NA,CASRADRSTGELFF,TGTGCCAGCAGAGCGGACAGATCCACCGGGGAGCTGTTTTTT
NA,TRBV7-2,TRBJ2-5,NA,CASSPQLLQETQYF,TGTGCCAGCAGCCCCCAATTGCTGCAAGAGACCCAGTACTTC
TRBD2,TRBV5-1,TRBJ2-3,NA,CASSLWGLAGASTDTQYF,TGCGCCAGCAGCTTGTGGGGACTAGCGGGGGCGAGCACAGATACGCAGTATTTT
NA,TRBV6-6,TRBJ1-3,few,CAVRGGAGNTIYF,TGTGCCGTCCGAGGCGGAGCTGGAAACACCATATATTTT
NA,TRBV9,TRBJ2-5,NA,CASSVEQGETQYF,TGTGCCAGCAGCGTAGAACAAGGAGAGACCCAGTACTTC
NA,TRBV20-1,TRBJ1-2,few,CSAPLLDGYTF,TGCAGTGCTCCACTTCTAGATGGCTACACCTTC
TRBD1,TRBV25-1,TRBJ1-4,NA,CASSLDRVNEKLFF,TGTGCCAGCAGTCTGGACAGGGTTAATGAAAAACTGTTTTTT
NA,TRBV7-2,TRBJ2-1,NA,CASSLGGGPPKQFF,TGTGCCAGCAGCTTGGGCGGGGGCCCTCCAAAGCAGTTCTTC
NA,TRBV5-1,TRBJ1-1,NA,CASSLDSLNTEAFF,TGCGCCAGCAGCTTGGACAGCCTTAACACTGAAGCTTTCTTT
NA,TRBV7-3,TRBJ2-7,NA,CASSLSHSSYEQYF,TGTGCCAGCAGCTTAAGTCACAGCTCCTACGAGCAGTACTTC
TRBD2,TRBV4-1,TRBJ2-2,NA,CASTGDRRLAGNTGELFF,TGCGCCAGCACTGGGGATCGTAGACTAGCGGGGAACACCGGGGAGCTGTTTTTT
TRBD1,TRBV7-8,TRBJ1-5,NA,CASSSRTGLSQPQHF,TGTGCCAGCAGCTCCCGGACAGGGCTCTCTCAGCCCCAGCATTTT
NA,TRBV11-2,TRBJ2-1,NA,CASSLLGTPREQFF,TGTGCCAGCAGCTTACTTGGGACTCCTAGGGAGCAGTTCTTC
TRBD2,TRBV4-3,TRBJ2-2,NA,CASSQDTGGRTGELFF,TGCGCCAGCAGCCAGGACACGGGGGGGCGCACCGGGGAGCTGTTTTTT
NA,TRBV29-1,TRBJ1-1,few,CSVEANLNTEAFF,TGCAGCGTTGAAGCAAACCTAAACACTGAAGCTTTCTTT
NA,TRBV20-1,TRBJ1-4,NA,CSVGAEKLFF,TGCAGTGTCGGGGCTGAAAAACTGTTTTTT
TRBD2,TRBV5-1,TRBJ2-5,NA,CASSPSVAGGPTQYF,TGCGCCAGCAGCCCATCCGTAGCGGGGGGGCCGACCCAGTACTTC
NA,TRBV30,TRBJ1-5,few,CAWSVGGAGQPQHF,TGTGCCTGGAGTGTCGGAGGGGCCGGTCAGCCCCAGCATTTT
TRBD2,TRBV5-1,TRBJ2-5,NA,CASSLEIVAGEETQYF,TGCGCCAGCAGCCTGGAGATCGTAGCGGGGGAAGAGACCCAGTACTTC
NA,TRBV6-1,TRBJ2-2,NA,CASSERQRTGELFF,TGTGCCAGCAGTGAGAGACAGCGAACCGGGGAGCTGTTTTTT
NA,TRBV7-6,TRBJ2-1,NA,CASSLVAGLGYNEQFF,TGTGCCAGCAGCTTAGTGGCGGGTTTAGGCTACAATGAGCAGTTCTTC
TRBD1,TRBV7-8,TRBJ1-2,NA,CASSGPLDRYNYGYTF,TGTGCCAGCAGCGGACCACTGGACAGGTACAACTATGGCTACACCTTC